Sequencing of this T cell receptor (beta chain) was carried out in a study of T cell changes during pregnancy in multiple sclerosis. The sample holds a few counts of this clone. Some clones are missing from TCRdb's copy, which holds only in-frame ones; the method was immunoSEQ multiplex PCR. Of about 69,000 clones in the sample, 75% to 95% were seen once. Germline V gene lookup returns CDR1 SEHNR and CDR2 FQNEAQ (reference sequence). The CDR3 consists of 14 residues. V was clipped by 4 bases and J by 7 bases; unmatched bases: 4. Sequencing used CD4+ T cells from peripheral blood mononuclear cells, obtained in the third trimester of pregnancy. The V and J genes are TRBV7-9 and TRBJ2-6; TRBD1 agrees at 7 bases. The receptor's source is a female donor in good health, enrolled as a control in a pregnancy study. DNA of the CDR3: TGTGCCAGCAGCTCCAGACAGGGTGCCAACGTCCTGACTTTC. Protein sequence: CASSSRQGANVLTF. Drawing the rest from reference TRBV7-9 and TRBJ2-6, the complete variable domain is DTGVSQNPRHKITKRGQNVTFRCDPISEHNRLYWYRQTLGQGPEFLTYFQNEAQLEKSRLLSDRFSAERPKGSFSTLEIQRTEQGDSAMYLCASSSRQGANVLTFGAGSRLTVL.